This TCR beta chain stems from a study of blood T cell repertoires in COVID-19. About the research overall: Nucleic acid was either cDNA or gDNA, and it came from T cells, B-cell-depleted T cells, or PBMCs.

Assay: immunoSEQ multiplex PCR; the TCRdb copy retains only in-frame clones and omits some. The sample yields 150,000 to 200,000 clones, 85% to 90% seen once. J gave up 6 bases and V 6 bases, and 14 bases lay outside the gene matches. Germline V gene sequence: CDR1 WNHNN, CDR2 SYGVQD (reference sequence). This CDR3 region has 15 residues. The sequenced material came from peripheral blood. This receptor was obtained from a woman aged 55-70 years with acute or convalescent COVID-19. V gene TRBV10-1 combines with J gene TRBJ2-7; 7 bases map to TRBD2. CDR3 loop: CASSNGGAGAGEQYF. DNA for the CDR3: TGCGCCAGCAGCAACGGAGGGGCGGGAGCTGGCGAGCAGTACTTC.